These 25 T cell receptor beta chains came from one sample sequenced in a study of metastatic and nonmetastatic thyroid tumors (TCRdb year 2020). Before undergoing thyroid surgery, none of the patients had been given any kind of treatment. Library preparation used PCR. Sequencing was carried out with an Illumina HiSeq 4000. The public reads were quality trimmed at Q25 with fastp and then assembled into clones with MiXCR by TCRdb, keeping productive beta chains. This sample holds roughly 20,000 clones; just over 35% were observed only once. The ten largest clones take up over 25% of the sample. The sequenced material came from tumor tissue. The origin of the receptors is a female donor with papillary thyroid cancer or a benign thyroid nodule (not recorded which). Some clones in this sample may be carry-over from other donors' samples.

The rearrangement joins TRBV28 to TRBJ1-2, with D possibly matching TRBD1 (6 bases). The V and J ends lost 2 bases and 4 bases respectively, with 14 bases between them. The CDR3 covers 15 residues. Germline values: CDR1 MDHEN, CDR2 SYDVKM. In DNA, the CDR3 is TGTGCCAGCAGTTTAGACCAGGGGATCCTCTATGGCTACACCTTC. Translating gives CASSLDQGILYGYTF.

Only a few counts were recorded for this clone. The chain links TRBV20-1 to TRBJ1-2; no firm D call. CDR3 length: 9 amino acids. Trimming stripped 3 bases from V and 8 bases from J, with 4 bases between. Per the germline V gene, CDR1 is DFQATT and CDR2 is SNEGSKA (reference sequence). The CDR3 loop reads CSASPGYTF. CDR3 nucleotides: TGCAGTGCTAGTCCCGGCTACACCTTC.

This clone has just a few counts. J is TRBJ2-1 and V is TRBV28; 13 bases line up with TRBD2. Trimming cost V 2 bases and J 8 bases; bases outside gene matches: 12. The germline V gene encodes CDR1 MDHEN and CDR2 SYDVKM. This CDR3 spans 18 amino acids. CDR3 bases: TGTGCCAGCAGTTTAAGCCCTCGGACTAGCGGGAGTTATGATGAGCAGTTCTTC. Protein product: CASSLSPRTSGSYDEQFF.

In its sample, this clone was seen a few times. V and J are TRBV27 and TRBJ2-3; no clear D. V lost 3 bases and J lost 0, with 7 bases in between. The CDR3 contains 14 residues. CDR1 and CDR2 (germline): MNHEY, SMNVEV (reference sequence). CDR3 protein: CASSLELSTDTQYF. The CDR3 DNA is TGTGCCAGCAGTTTGGAGTTGAGCACAGATACGCAGTATTTT.

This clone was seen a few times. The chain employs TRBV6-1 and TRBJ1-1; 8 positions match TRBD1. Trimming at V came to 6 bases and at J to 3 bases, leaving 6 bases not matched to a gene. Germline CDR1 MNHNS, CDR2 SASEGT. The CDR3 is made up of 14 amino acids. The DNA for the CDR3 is TGTGCCAGCAGCCTGACAGGGGCACACACTGAAGCTTTCTTT. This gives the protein CASSLTGAHTEAFF.

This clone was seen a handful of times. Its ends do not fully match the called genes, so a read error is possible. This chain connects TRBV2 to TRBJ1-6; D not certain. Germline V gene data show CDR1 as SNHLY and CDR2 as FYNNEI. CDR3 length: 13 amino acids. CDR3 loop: CATSEETNSPLHF. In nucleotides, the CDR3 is TGTGCCACCAGTGAAGAGACAAACTCACCCCTCCACTTT.

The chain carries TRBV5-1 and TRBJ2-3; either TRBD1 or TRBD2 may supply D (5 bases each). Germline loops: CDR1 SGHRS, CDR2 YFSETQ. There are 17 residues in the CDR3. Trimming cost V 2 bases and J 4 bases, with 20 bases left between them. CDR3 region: CASSFLSPGQTADTQYF. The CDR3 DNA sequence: TGCGCCAGCAGCTTCCTATCCCCGGGGCAGACGGCAGATACGCAGTATTTT.

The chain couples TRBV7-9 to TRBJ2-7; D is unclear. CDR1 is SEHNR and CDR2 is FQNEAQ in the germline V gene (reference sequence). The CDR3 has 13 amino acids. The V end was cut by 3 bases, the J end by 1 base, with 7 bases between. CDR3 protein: CASSLLQSYEQYF. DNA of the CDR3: TGTGCCAGCAGCTTGCTTCAGTCCTACGAGCAGTACTTC.

The CDR3 DNA follows: TGTGCCAGCAGCTTACAGGGCTACAATGAGCAGTTCTTC. It translates to CASSLQGYNEQFF. This chain joins TRBV7-2 and TRBJ2-1, with TRBD1 as a possible D gene (5 bases). V lost 2 bases and J 3 bases, leaving 5 bases between the germline ends. This CDR3 contains 13 residues. CDR1 and CDR2 from the germline V gene are SGHTA and FQGNSA.

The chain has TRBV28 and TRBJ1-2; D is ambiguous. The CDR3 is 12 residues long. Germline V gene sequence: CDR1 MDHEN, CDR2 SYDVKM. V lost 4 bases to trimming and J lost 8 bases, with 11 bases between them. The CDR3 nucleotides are TGTGCCAGCAGTTACTCCTCGGGAGGCTACACCTTC. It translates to CASSYSSGGYTF.

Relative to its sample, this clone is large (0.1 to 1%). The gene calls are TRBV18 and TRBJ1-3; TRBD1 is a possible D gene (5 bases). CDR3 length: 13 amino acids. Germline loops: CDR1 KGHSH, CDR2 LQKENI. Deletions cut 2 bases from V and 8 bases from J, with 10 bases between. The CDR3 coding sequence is TGTGCCAGCTCACCAGGGGACTGGGACACCATATATTTT. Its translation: CASSPGDWDTIYF.

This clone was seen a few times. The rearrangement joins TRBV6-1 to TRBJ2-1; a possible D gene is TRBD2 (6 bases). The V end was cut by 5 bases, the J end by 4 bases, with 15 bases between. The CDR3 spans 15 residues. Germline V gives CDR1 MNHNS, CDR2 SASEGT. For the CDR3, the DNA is TGTGCCAGCAGTTCAGACGGGAGCCGATACAATGAGCAGTTCTTC. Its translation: CASSSDGSRYNEQFF.

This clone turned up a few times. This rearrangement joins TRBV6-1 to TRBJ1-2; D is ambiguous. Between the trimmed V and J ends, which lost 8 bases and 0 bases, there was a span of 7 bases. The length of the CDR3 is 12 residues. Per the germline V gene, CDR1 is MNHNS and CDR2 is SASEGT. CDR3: CASAGSNYGYTF. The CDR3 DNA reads TGTGCCAGCGCCGGATCTAACTATGGCTACACCTTC.

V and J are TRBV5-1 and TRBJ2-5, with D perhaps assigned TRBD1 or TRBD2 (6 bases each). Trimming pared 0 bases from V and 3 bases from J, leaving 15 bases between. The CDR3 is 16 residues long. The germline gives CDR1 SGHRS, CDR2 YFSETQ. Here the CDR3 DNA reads TGCGCCAGCAGCTTGGGGATTTGGGGGGCCAAAGAGACCCAGTACTTC. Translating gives CASSLGIWGAKETQYF.

CDR3 DNA sequence: TGTGCCAGCAGCTCAAGCGGTGAGCAGTTCTTC. It encodes CASSSSGEQFF. The rearrangement joins TRBV7-9 to TRBJ2-1; tentatively, D is TRBD2 (5 bases). This CDR3 is built from 11 residues. The V end was cut by 4 bases, the J end by 9 bases, with 7 bases between. The germline gives CDR1 SEHNR, CDR2 FQNEAQ (reference sequence).

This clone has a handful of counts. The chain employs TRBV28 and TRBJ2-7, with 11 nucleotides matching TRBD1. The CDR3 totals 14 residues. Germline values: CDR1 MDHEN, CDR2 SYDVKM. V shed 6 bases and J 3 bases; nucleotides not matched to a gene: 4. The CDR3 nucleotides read TGTGCCAGCAGGGGGACAGGGGGGAACTACGAGCAGTACTTC. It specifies CASRGTGGNYEQYF.

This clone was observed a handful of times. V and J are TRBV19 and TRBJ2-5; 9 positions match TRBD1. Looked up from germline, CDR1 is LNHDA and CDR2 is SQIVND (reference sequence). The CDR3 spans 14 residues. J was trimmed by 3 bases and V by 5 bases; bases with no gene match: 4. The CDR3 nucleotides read TGTGCCAGTAGTGCCGGGACAGGGAAAGAGACCCAGTACTTC. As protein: CASSAGTGKETQYF.

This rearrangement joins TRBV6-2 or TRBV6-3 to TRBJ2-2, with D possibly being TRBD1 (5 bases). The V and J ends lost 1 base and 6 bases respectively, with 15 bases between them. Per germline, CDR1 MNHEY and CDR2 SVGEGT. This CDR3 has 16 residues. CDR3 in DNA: TGTGCCAGCAGTTACTTAGGGCCTAGGGGATCCGGGGAGCTGTTTTTT. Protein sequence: CASSYLGPRGSGELFF.

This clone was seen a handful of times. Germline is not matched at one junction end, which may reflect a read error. CDR3 in DNA: TGTGCCACCAGCCGAGATACTTTAGCGGGAGGGCCGGGAGATACGCAGTATTTT. Translating gives CATSRDTLAGGPGDTQYF. The chain combines TRBV15 with TRBJ2-3, with 11 nucleotides matching TRBD2. The V gene's germline CDR1 is LNHNV and CDR2 YYDKDF (reference sequence). This CDR3 contains 18 residues.

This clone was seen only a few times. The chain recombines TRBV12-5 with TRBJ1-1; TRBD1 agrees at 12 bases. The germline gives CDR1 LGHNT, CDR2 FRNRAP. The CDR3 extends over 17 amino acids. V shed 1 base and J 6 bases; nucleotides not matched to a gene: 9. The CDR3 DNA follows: TGTGCTAGTGGTTTGGACGGGACAGGGGGCGTAGGGGCTGAAGCTTTCTTT. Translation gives CASGLDGTGGVGAEAFF. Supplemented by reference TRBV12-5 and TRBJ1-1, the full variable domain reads DARVTQTPRHKVTEMGQEVTMRCQPILGHNTVFWYRQTMMQGLELLAYFRNRAPLDDSGMPKDRFSAEMPDATLATLKIQPSEPRDSAVYFCASGLDGTGGVGAEAFFGQGTRLTVV.

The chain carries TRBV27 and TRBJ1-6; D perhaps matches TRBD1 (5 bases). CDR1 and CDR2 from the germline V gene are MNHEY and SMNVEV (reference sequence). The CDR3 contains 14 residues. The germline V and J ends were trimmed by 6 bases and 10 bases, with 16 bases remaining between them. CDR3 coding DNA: TGTGCCAGCAGCTTAAACAGGCGGGTATCACCCCTCCACTTT. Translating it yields CASSLNRRVSPLHF.

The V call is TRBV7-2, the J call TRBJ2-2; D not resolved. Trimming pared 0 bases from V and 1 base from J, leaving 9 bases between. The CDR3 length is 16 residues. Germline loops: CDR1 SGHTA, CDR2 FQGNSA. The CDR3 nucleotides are TGTGCCAGCAGCTTAGCGCCTTCGGGGAACACCGGGGAGCTGTTTTTT. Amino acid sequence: CASSLAPSGNTGELFF.

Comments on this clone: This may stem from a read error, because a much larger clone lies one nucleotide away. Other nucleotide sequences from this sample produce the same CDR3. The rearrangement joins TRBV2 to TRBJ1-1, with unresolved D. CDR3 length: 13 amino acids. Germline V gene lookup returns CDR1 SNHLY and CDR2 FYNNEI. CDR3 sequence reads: CASSVSVFTEAFF. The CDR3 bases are TGTGCCAGCAGTGTAAGTGTTTTCACTGAAGCTTTCTTC. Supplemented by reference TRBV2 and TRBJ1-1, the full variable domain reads EPEVTQTPSHQVTQMGQEVILRCVPISNHLYFYWYRQILGQKVEFLVSFYNNEISEKSEIFDDQFSVERPDGSNFTLKIRSTKLEDSAMYFCASSVSVFTEAFFGQGTRLTVV.

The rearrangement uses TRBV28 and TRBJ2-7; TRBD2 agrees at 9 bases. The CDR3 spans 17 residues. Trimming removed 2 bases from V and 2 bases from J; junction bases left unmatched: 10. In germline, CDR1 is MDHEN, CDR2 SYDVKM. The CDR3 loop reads CASSLAAGGQRTYEQYF. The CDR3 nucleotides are TGTGCCAGCAGTTTAGCAGCGGGAGGCCAGAGAACCTACGAGCAGTACTTC.

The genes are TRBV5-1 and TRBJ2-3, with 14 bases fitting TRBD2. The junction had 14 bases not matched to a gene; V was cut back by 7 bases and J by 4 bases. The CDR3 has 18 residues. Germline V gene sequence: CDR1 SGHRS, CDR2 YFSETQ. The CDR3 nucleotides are TGCGCCAGCGGAAATCCGGGACTAGCGGGAGTGGGGTCAGATACGCAGTATTTT. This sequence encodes CASGNPGLAGVGSDTQYF.